The T cell receptor (beta chain) under discussion was sequenced for a study of T cell changes during pregnancy in multiple sclerosis. Assay used: immunoSEQ multiplex PCR; TCRdb lists only in-frame clones, some missing. The sample consists of nearly 110,000 clones, around 90% of them appearing once. The starting material was peripheral blood, obtained after pregnancy. This clonotype was obtained from a female donor with multiple sclerosis, enrolled in a pregnancy study.

DNA of the CDR3: TGTGCCAGCAGTGAATATCGCGCGGGAGGGCTTTACAATGAGCAGTTCTTC. As protein: CASSEYRAGGLYNEQFF. V gene TRBV25-1 combines with J gene TRBJ2-1; 9 bases align to TRBD2. Looked up from germline, CDR1 is MGHDK and CDR2 is SYGVNS. V lost 0 bases and J lost 4; bases outside the gene matches: 7. CDR3 size: 17 residues.